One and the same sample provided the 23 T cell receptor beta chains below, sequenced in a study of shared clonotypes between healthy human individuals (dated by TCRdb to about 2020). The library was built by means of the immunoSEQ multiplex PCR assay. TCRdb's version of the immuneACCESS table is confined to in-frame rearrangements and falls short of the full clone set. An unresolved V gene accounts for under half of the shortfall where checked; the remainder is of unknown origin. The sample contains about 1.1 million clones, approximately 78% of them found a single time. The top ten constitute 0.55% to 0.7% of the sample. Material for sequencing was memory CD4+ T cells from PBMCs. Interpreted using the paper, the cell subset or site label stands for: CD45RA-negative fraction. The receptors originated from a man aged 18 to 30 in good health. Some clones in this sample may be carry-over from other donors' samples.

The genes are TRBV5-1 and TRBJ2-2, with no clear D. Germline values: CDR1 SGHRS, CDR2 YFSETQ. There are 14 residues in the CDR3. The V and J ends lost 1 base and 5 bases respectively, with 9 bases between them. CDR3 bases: TGCGCCAGCAGCTTGATAGGCAGTACCGGGGAGCTGTTTTTT. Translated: CASSLIGSTGELFF.

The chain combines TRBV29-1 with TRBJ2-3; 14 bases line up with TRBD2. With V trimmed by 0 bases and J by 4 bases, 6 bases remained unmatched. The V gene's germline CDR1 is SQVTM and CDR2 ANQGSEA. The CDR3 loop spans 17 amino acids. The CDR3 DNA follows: TGCAGCGTTGAAGAGGGGACTAGCGGGAGTCTTGCAGATACGCAGTATTTT. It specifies CSVEEGTSGSLADTQYF.

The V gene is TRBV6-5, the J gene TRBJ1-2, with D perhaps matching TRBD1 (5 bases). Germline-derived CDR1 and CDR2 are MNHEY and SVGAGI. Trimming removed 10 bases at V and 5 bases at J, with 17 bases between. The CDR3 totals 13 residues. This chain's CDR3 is CATRRGREYGYTF. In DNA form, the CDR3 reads TGTGCCACAAGGAGGGGACGGGAGTATGGCTACACCTTC.

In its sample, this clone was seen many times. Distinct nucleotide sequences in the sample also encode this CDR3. The CDR3 is CASNLQPQHF. CDR3 DNA sequence: TGTGCCAGCAACCTCCAGCCCCAGCATTTT. This rearrangement joins TRBV6-1 to TRBJ1-5; no firm D call. The CDR3 is 10 residues long. Trimming shortened V by 7 bases and J by 7 bases, and 5 bases separated the two germline ends. Germline V gene sequence: CDR1 MNHNS, CDR2 SASEGT.

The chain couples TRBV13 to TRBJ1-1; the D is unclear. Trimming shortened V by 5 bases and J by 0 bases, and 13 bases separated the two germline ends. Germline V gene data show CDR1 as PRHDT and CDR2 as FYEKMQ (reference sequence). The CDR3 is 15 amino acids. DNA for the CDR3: TGTGCCAGCAGCCCTGGCCGAACAGTGAACACTGAAGCTTTCTTT. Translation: CASSPGRTVNTEAFF.

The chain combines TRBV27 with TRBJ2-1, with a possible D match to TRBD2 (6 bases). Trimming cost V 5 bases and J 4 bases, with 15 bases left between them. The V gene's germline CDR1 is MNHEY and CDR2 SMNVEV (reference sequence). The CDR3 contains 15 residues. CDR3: CASSRPGLSYNEQFF. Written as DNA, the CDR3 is TGTGCCAGCAGTCGCCCGGGACTGTCATACAATGAGCAGTTCTTC.

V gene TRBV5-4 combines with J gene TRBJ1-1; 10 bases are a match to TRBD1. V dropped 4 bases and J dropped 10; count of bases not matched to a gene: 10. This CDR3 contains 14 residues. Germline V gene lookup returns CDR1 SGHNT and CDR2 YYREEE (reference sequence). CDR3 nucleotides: TGTGCCAGCAGCCAAAACACCCGGGACAGGGGAGCTTTCTTT. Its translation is CASSQNTRDRGAFF.

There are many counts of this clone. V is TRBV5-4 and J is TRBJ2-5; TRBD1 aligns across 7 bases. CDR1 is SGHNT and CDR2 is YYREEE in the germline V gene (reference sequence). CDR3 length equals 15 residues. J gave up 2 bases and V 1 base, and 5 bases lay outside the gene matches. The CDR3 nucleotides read TGTGCCAGCAGCTTGAGACTGACAGGGCAAGAGACCCAGTACTTC. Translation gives CASSLRLTGQETQYF.

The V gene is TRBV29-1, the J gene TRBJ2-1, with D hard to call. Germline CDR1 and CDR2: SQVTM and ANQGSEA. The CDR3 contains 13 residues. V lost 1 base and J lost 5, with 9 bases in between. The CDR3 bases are TGCAGCGTTGAAGGTCGGCTCGACAATGAGCAGTTCTTC. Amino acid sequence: CSVEGRLDNEQFF.

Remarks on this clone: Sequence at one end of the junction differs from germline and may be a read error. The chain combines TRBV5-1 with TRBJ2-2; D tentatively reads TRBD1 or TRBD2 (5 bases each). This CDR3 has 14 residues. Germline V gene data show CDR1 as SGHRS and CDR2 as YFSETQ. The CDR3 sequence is CASNDGANTGELLF. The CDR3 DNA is TGCGCCAGCAATGACGGGGCGAACACCGGAGAGCTGCTTTTT.

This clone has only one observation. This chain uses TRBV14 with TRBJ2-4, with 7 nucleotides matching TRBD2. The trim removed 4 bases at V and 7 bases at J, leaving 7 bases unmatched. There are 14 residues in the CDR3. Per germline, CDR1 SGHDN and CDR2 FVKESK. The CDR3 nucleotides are TGTGCCAGCAGCCCGGGAGGAGGGCTGAACATTCAGTACTTC. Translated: CASSPGGGLNIQYF.

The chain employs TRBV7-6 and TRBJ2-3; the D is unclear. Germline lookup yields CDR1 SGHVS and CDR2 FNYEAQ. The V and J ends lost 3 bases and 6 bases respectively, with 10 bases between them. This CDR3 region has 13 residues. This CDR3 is CASSLRILDTQYF. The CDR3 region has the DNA TGTGCCAGCAGCTTGAGAATTTTGGATACGCAGTATTTT. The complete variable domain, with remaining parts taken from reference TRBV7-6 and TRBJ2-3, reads GAGVSQSPRYKVTKRGQDVALRCDPISGHVSLYWYRQALGQGPEFLTYFNYEAQQDKSGLPNDRFSAERPEGSISTLTIQRTEQRDSAMYRCASSLRILDTQYFGPGTRLTVL.

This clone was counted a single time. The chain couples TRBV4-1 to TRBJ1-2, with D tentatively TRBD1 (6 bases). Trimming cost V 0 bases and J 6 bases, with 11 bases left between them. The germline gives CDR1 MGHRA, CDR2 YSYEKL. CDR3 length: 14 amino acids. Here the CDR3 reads CASSQEEGGHGYTF. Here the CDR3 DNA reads TGCGCCAGCAGCCAAGAGGAGGGGGGCCATGGCTACACCTTC.

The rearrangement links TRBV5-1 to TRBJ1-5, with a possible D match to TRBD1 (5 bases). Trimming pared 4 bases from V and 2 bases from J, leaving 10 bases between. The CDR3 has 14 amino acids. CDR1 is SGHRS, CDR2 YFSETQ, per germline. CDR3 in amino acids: CASSRDPGNQPQHF. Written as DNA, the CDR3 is TGCGCCAGCAGCCGGGACCCTGGCAATCAGCCCCAGCATTTT.

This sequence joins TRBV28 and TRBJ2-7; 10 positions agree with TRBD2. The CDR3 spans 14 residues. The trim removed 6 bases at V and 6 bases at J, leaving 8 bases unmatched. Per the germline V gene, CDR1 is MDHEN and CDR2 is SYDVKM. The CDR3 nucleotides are TGTGCCAGCAGAATAAGCGGGAGGGCCTCCGAGCAGTACTTC. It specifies CASRISGRASEQYF.

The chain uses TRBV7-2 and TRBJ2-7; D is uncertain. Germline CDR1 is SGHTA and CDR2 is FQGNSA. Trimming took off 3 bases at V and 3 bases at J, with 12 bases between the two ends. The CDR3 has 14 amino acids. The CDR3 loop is CASSFPPRIYEQYF. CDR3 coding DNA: TGTGCCAGCAGCTTCCCCCCCCGGATCTACGAGCAGTACTTC. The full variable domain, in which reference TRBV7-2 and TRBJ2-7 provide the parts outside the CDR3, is GAGVSQSPSNKVTEKGKDVELRCDPISGHTALYWYRQSLGQGLEFLIYFQGNSAPDKSGLPSDRFSAERTGGSVSTLTIQRTQQEDSAVYLCASSFPPRIYEQYFGPGTRLTVT.

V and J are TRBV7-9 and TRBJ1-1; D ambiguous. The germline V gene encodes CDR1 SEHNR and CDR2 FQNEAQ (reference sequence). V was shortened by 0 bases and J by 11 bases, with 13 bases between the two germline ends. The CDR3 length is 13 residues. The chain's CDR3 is CASSLAEPVRAFF. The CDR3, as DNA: TGTGCCAGCAGCTTAGCGGAACCCGTTAGGGCTTTCTTT.

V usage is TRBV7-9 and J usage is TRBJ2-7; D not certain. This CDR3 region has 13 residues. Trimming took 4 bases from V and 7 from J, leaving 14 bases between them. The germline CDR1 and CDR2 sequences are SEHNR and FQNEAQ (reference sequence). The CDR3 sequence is CASSSLTVWEQYF. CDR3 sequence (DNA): TGTGCCAGCAGCTCCTTGACCGTTTGGGAGCAGTACTTC.

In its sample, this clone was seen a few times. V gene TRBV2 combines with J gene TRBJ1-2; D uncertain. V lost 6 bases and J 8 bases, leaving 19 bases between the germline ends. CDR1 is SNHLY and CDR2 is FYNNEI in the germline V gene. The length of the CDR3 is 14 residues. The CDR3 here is CASRPHDPPRGYTF. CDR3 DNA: TGTGCCAGCAGGCCCCACGATCCCCCCAGGGGCTACACCTTC.

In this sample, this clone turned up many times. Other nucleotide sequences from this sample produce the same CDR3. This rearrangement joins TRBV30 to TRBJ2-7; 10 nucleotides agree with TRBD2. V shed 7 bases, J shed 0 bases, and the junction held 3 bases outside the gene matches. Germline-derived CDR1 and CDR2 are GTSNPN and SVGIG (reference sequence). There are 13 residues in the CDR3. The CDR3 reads CASRLAGSYEQYF. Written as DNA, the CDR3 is TGTGCCTCCCGACTAGCGGGCTCCTACGAGCAGTACTTC.

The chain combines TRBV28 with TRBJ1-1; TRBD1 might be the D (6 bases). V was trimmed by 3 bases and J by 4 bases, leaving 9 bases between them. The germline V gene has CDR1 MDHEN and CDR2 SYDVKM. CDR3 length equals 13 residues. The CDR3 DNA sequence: TGTGCCAGCAGTTTGGCAGGGGCCACTGAAGCTTTCTTT. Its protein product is CASSLAGATEAFF.

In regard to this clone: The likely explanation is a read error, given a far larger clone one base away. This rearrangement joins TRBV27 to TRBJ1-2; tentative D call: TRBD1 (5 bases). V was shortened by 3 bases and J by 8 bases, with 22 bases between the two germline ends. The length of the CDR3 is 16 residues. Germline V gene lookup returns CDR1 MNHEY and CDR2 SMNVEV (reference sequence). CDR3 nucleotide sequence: TGTGCCAGCAGTTTTAGTCCCGGGACCGGTTATCCGGGCTACACCTTC. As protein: CASSFSPGTGYPGYTF.

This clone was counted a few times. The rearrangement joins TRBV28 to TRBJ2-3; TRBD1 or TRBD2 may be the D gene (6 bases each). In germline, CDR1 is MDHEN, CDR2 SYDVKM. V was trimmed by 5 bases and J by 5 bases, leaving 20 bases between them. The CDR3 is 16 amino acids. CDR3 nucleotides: TGTGCCAGCAGTCCATACCTCAAGGGGGGCCGAGATACGCAGTATTTT. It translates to CASSPYLKGGRDTQYF.